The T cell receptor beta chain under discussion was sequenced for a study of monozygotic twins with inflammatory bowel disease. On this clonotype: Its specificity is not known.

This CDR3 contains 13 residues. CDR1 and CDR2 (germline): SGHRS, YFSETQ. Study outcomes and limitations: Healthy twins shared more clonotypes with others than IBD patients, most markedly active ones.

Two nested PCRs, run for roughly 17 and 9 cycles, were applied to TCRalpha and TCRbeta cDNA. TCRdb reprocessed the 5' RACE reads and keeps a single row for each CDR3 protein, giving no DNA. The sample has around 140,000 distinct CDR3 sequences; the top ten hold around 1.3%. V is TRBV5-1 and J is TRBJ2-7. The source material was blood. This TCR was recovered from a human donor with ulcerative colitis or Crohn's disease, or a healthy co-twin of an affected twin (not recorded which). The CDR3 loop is CASSLTGTYEQYF.